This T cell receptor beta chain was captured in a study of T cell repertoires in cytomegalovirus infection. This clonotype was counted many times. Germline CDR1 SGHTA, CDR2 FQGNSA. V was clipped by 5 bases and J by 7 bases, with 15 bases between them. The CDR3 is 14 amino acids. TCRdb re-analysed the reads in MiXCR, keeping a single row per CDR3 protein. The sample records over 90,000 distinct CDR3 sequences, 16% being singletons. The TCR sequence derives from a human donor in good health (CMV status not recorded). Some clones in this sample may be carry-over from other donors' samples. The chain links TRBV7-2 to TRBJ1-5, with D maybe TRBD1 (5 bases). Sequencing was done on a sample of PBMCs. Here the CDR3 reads CASSPPGGRQPQHF. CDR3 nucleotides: TGTGCCAGCAGCCCCCCGGGGGGAAGACAGCCCCAGCATTTT.